This T cell receptor beta chain was profiled in a study of PD-L1 blockade in urothelial cancer. TCRdb's copy holds only in-frame clones and misses some; the assay was immunoSEQ multiplex PCR. Found here are more than 85,000 clones, about nine tenths of them singletons; the top ten hold 1.5% to 2.5%. Germline V gene sequence: CDR1 SGHAT, CDR2 FQNNGV. This CDR3 spans 15 amino acids. The V gene end was trimmed by 5 bases and the J gene end by 4 bases; junction bases not matched to a gene: 6. Time point here: pretreatment peripheral blood. This clone was detected once. Sequenced material: PBMCs, taken around atezolizumab (anti-PD-L1) treatment. The source is a man aged 55 to 69 with urothelial cancer. The J gene is TRBJ1-5, the V gene TRBV11-2; 9 bases line up with TRBD1. CDR3 DNA sequence: TGTGCCAGCAGCCCCGACAGGGGGGCTAATCAGCCCCAGCATTTT. Translated: CASSPDRGANQPQHF.